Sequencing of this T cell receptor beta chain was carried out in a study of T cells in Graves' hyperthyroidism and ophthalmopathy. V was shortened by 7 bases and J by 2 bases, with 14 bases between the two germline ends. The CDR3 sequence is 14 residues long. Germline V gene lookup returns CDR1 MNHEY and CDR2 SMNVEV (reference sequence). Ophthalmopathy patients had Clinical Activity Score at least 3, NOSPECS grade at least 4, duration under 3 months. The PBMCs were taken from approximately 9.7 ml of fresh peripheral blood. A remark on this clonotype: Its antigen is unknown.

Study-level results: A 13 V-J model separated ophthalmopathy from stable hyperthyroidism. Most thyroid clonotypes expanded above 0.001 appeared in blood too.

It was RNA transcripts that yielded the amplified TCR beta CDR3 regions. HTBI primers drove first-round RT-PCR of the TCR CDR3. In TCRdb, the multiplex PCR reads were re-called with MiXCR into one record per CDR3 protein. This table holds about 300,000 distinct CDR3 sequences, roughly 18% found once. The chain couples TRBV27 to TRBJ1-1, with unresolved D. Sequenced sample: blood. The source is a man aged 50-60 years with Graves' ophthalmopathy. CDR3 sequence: CASNALGLNTEAFF. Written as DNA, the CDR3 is TGTGCCAGCAACGCCCTGGGCCTAAACACTGAAGCTTTCTTT.